The 32 T cell receptor beta chains below all came from one sample that was sequenced in a study of identical twins. TCRdb passed the 5' RACE reads through MiXCR, listing each CDR3 protein once. The data show 750,000 to 950,000 distinct CDR3 sequences, over 9% seen once. The sample was also linked to a second study, of yellow fever vaccine responses in identical twins.

What was sequenced was PBMCs. The receptors were sampled from a woman between 18 and 29 years old in good health.

In this sample, this clonotype turned up many times. The chain is built from TRBV20-1 and TRBJ1-2, with D hard to call. Germline CDR1 and CDR2: DFQATT and SNEGSKA (reference sequence). The CDR3 covers 12 residues. Trimming stripped 6 bases from V and 4 bases from J, with 12 bases between. The CDR3 coding sequence is TGCAGTGCCCCGACCATGGGCTATGGCTACACCTTC. Residues: CSAPTMGYGYTF.

This clonotype has just one count. This rearrangement joins TRBV7-2 to TRBJ2-1; 10 bases fit TRBD2. Trimming removed 3 bases from V and 12 bases from J; junction bases left unmatched: 11. The CDR3 extends over 15 amino acids. Germline V gene sequence: CDR1 SGHTA, CDR2 FQGNSA. The CDR3 region is CASSFGASGGGWQFF. The CDR3 DNA sequence: TGTGCCAGCAGCTTCGGGGCTAGCGGGGGAGGATGGCAGTTCTTC.

This clonotype was seen a handful of times. J is TRBJ1-5 and V is TRBV20-1; D uncertain. The CDR3 has 14 residues. Trimming removed 5 bases at V and 6 bases at J, with 17 bases between. CDR1 is DFQATT and CDR2 is SNEGSKA in the germline V gene (reference sequence). CDR3 DNA: TGCAGTGCTGGGAACTGGGCGTTGAGTCAGCCCCAGCATTTT. As protein: CSAGNWALSQPQHF.

V usage is TRBV2 and J usage is TRBJ2-3, with unresolved D. Trimming left V 10 bases short and J 6 bases short, with 14 bases between. Germline V gene sequence: CDR1 SNHLY, CDR2 FYNNEI. The CDR3 loop spans 12 amino acids. CDR3 amino acids: CATKLRADTQYF. For the CDR3, the DNA is TGTGCCACAAAGCTACGGGCGGATACGCAGTATTTT.

This clonotype was detected only a few times. The V call is TRBV20-1, the J call TRBJ2-5, with TRBD2 as a possible D gene (6 bases). Germline assignment: CDR1 DFQATT and CDR2 SNEGSKA (reference sequence). Trimming took off 0 bases at V and 5 bases at J, with 16 bases between the two ends. There are 15 residues in the CDR3. CDR3 sequence (DNA): TGCAGTGCTAGAGATCCGCCTACTAGCCGGGAGACCCAGTACTTC. Protein product: CSARDPPTSRETQYF.

This clonotype has a count of ten or more. The chain recombines TRBV6-1 with TRBJ1-1, with a possible D match to TRBD1 (5 bases). The CDR3 runs 14 residues. CDR1 and CDR2 (germline): MNHNS, SASEGT. V lost 6 bases to trimming and J lost 4 bases, with 15 bases between them. The CDR3 here is CASSTSGGGTEAFF. For the CDR3, the DNA is TGTGCCAGCAGCACCTCCGGGGGGGGCACTGAAGCTTTCTTT.

This clonotype is a singleton in its sample. The V and J genes are TRBV10-2 and TRBJ2-6; D gene ambiguous. Germline V gene data show CDR1 as WSHSY and CDR2 as SAAADI. The V and J ends lost 1 base and 0 bases respectively, with 13 bases between them. This CDR3 comprises 18 residues. The CDR3 nucleotides are TGCGCCAGCAGTGAGTGGTCAGGACCTCCCTCTGGGGCCAACGTCCTGACTTTC. Protein product: CASSEWSGPPSGANVLTF.

This clonotype has only a few counts. V usage is TRBV20-1 and J usage is TRBJ2-7; 7 bases map to TRBD1. The CDR3 is made up of 14 amino acids. Germline assignment: CDR1 DFQATT and CDR2 SNEGSKA (reference sequence). The junction had 6 bases not matched to a gene; V was cut back by 0 bases and J by 4 bases. CDR3 sequence reads: CSARDRDSWYEQYF. CDR3 in DNA: TGCAGTGCTAGAGATCGGGACAGTTGGTACGAGCAGTACTTC.

The CDR3 protein is CASSHVGGTEQFF. The CDR3 coding sequence is TGTGCCAGCAGCCACGTCGGTGGTACTGAGCAGTTCTTC. This rearrangement joins TRBV3-1 to TRBJ2-1; D is unclear. CDR1 and CDR2 (germline): LGHDT, YNNKEL (reference sequence). The CDR3 length is 13 residues. Trimming removed 3 bases at V and 9 bases at J, with 12 bases between.

This clonotype was counted only a few times. The CDR3 loop is CASSELAEVGNEQFF. The CDR3 DNA sequence: TGCGCCAGCAGCGAGCTAGCGGAGGTCGGCAATGAGCAGTTCTTC. This chain joins TRBV5-1 and TRBJ2-1; 7 nucleotides line up with TRBD2. With V trimmed by 4 bases and J by 6 bases, 10 bases remained unmatched. CDR3 size: 15 residues. CDR1 is SGHRS and CDR2 is YFSETQ in the germline V gene.

The gene calls are TRBV29-1 and TRBJ2-5, with TRBD1 identical over 9 bases. The CDR3 contains 15 residues. The germline CDR1 and CDR2 sequences are SQVTM and ANQGSEA. J was trimmed by 6 bases and V by 4 bases; bases with no gene match: 12. Here the CDR3 DNA reads TGCAGCGTTGTTTACGGGACAGGGACAGGGCAGACCCAGTACTTC. Amino acids: CSVVYGTGTGQTQYF.

The chain joins TRBV2 to TRBJ2-7, with D perhaps TRBD2 (6 bases). The CDR3 runs to 11 residues. Germline CDR1 is SNHLY and CDR2 is FYNNEI. Deletions cut 10 bases from V and 4 bases from J, with 11 bases between. The CDR3 here is CAIGSDYEQYV. The CDR3 nucleotides read TGTGCCATCGGGAGCGATTACGAGCAGTACGTC.

The chain recombines TRBV20-1 with TRBJ2-3; D possibly corresponds to TRBD2 (6 bases). The CDR3 is 18 amino acids. The V end lost 2 bases, the J end lost 3 bases, and 24 bases lay between the germline ends. Germline V CDR1 and CDR2: DFQATT, SNEGSKA (reference sequence). The CDR3 nucleotides read TGCAGTGCTAGACCCATGTTTCAGCGCGGGGTAGGGACAGATACGCAGTATTTT. As protein: CSARPMFQRGVGTDTQYF.

This clonotype was observed a few times. V gene TRBV29-1 combines with J gene TRBJ2-1; 12 positions agree with TRBD2. V trimming: 5 bases; J trimming: 5 bases; junction bases outside the gene matches: 7. Germline-derived CDR1 and CDR2 are SQVTM and ANQGSEA. The length of the CDR3 is 15 residues. CDR3 region: CSVRRTSGINNEQFF. The CDR3 nucleotides read TGCAGCGTTCGCCGGACTAGCGGGATCAACAATGAGCAGTTCTTC.

This clonotype was counted a few times. The gene calls are TRBV18 and TRBJ2-3; D is unresolved. This CDR3 is built from 13 residues. The V gene lost 4 bases and the J gene lost 5 bases, with 10 bases spanning the gap. The germline V gene has CDR1 KGHSH and CDR2 LQKENI. The CDR3 DNA reads TGTGCCAGCTCACTCAATGCCCAAGATACGCAGTATTTT. Its protein is CASSLNAQDTQYF. Looking up the rest from reference TRBV18 and TRBJ2-3 gives the full variable domain: NAGVMQNPRHLVRRRGQEARLRCSPMKGHSHVYWYRQLPEEGLKFMVYLQKENIIDESGMPKERFSAEFPKEGPSILRIQQVVRGDSAAYFCASSLNAQDTQYFGPGTRLTVL.

This clonotype was seen only a few times. The chain combines TRBV5-1 with TRBJ1-1, with TRBD1 matching over 8 bases. Germline CDR1 SGHRS, CDR2 YFSETQ. Germline trimming cut 4 bases from V and 7 bases from J; bases unmatched to any gene: 9. The CDR3 consists of 14 residues. CDR3 nucleotide sequence: TGCGCCAGCAGCAGCAGGGGGCCGGACGGTGAAGCTTTCTTT. Protein product: CASSSRGPDGEAFF.

In this sample, this clonotype turned up once. The CDR3 reads CASIKLPQGEAYNEQFF. The CDR3 DNA follows: TGTGCCAGCATTAAACTACCCCAGGGTGAAGCCTACAATGAGCAGTTCTTC. The chain is built from TRBV28 and TRBJ2-1, with a tentative D call TRBD1 (5 bases). CDR3 length: 17 residues. CDR1 MDHEN and CDR2 SYDVKM come from the germline V gene. V dropped 7 bases and J dropped 2 bases, with 21 bases sitting between them.

This clonotype showed up just a few times. CDR3 in DNA: TGTGCCAGCAGTGACTCGATGGGGGGGTCAGATACGCAGTATTTT. It translates to CASSDSMGGSDTQYF. The V call is TRBV6-4, the J call TRBJ2-3; TRBD2 matches 7 bases. The V segment lost 0 bases and the J segment 4 bases; nucleotides outside the gene matches: 4. Looked up from germline, CDR1 is MRHNA and CDR2 is SNTAGT. This CDR3 has 15 residues.

This sequence joins TRBV7-9 and TRBJ2-2; 7 bases line up with TRBD1. J lost 7 bases, V lost 6 bases, and 8 bases had no gene match. The germline gives CDR1 SEHNR, CDR2 FQNEAQ (reference sequence). This CDR3 is built from 14 residues. CDR3 bases: TGTGCCAGCAGTTTACAGGGGCGTATCGGGGAGCTGTTTTTT. This gives the protein CASSLQGRIGELFF.

As DNA, the CDR3 is TGTGCCAGCAGCCGGGACAGGGGATTGAACGAGCAGTACTTC. Its protein product is CASSRDRGLNEQYF. The genes are TRBV6-1 and TRBJ2-7; TRBD1 aligns across 10 bases. With V trimmed by 6 bases and J by 5 bases, 7 bases remained unmatched. Germline V gene sequence: CDR1 MNHNS, CDR2 SASEGT. This CDR3 has 14 residues.

The chain combines TRBV6-6 with TRBJ2-7; 9 bases map to TRBD2. The V gene's germline CDR1 is MNHNY and CDR2 SVGAGI (reference sequence). The CDR3 has 12 residues. With V trimmed by 10 bases and J by 4 bases, 5 bases remained unmatched. The CDR3 here is CATGLARYEQYF. The CDR3 nucleotides are TGTGCCACCGGACTAGCGAGATACGAGCAGTACTTC.

The sample holds a few counts of this clonotype. The chain is built from TRBV6-5 and TRBJ2-7; 12 bases match TRBD2. CDR1 is MNHEY and CDR2 is SVGAGI in the germline V gene. The CDR3 runs to 15 residues. J gave up 7 bases and V 3 bases, and 7 bases lay outside the gene matches. Here the CDR3 DNA reads TGTGCCAGCAGTTATAGGACTAGCGGGAATGGGGAGCAGTACTTC. Translation gives CASSYRTSGNGEQYF.

The chain is built from TRBV10-3 and TRBJ1-2; TRBD1 aligns across 9 bases. Trimming cost V 2 bases and J 2 bases; bases outside gene matches: 6. The germline V gene encodes CDR1 ENHRY and CDR2 SYGVKD. The CDR3 has 16 residues. This CDR3 is CAISEEGQGGNYGYTF. The CDR3 nucleotides read TGTGCCATCAGTGAGGAGGGACAGGGAGGGAACTATGGCTACACCTTC.

This clonotype was seen repeatedly, ten times or more. The V gene is TRBV28, the J gene TRBJ2-7, with 10 positions matching TRBD2. The CDR3 is 14 amino acids. The germline CDR1 and CDR2 sequences are MDHEN and SYDVKM. J was trimmed by 4 bases and V by 6 bases; bases with no gene match: 6. In DNA form, the CDR3 reads TGTGCCAGCAGCCGATTAGCGGGAGGATACGAGCAGTACTTC. Amino acids: CASSRLAGGYEQYF. Based on the CDR3 plus reference TRBV28 and TRBJ2-7, the full variable domain is DVKVTQSSRYLVKRTGEKVFLECVQDMDHENMFWYRQDPGLGLRLIYFSYDVKMKEKGDIPEGYSVSREKKERFSLILESASTNQTSMYLCASSRLAGGYEQYFGPGTRLTVT.

This clonotype has a count of ten or more. The V call is TRBV24-1, the J call TRBJ1-5; no clear D gene. The CDR3 is made up of 16 amino acids. Germline-derived CDR1 and CDR2 are KGHDR and SFDVKD. V was trimmed by 2 bases and J by 2 bases, leaving 12 bases between them. The CDR3: CATSDSGPVGNQPQHF. CDR3 nucleotides: TGTGCCACCAGTGATTCGGGCCCCGTCGGCAATCAGCCCCAGCATTTT.

This clonotype has only a few counts. The CDR3 DNA reads as TGTGCCAGCGGCGGCGAGGGCACTTACTCCTACGAGCAGTACTTC. This sequence encodes CASGGEGTYSYEQYF. The rearrangement links TRBV6-2 or TRBV6-3 to TRBJ2-7; a possible D gene is TRBD2 (5 bases). The CDR3 consists of 15 residues. Germline-derived CDR1 and CDR2 are MNHEY and SVGEGT. Trimming left V 8 bases short and J 0 bases short, with 17 bases between.

V gene TRBV5-6 combines with J gene TRBJ2-1; tentatively, D is TRBD2 (6 bases). This CDR3 has 14 amino acids. Germline V gene sequence: CDR1 SGHDT, CDR2 YYEEEE. Trimming shortened V by 4 bases and J by 6 bases, and 14 bases separated the two germline ends. The chain's CDR3 is CASSPDWRGNEQFF. DNA of the CDR3: TGTGCCAGCAGCCCGGATTGGAGGGGCAATGAGCAGTTCTTC.

CDR3 nucleotide sequence: TGCAGTGCAGTTCGGGACAGTCAAGAGACCCAGTACTTC. Protein sequence: CSAVRDSQETQYF. This chain connects TRBV20-1 to TRBJ2-5; 7 nucleotides line up with TRBD1. CDR3 length: 13 residues. J was trimmed by 2 bases and V by 6 bases; bases with no gene match: 6. The germline V gene encodes CDR1 DFQATT and CDR2 SNEGSKA (reference sequence).

This clonotype was counted a few times. This chain uses TRBV9 with TRBJ2-2; 7 bases match TRBD1. The CDR3 sequence is 15 residues long. Trimming at V came to 0 bases and at J to 4 bases, leaving 3 bases not matched to a gene. The germline gives CDR1 SGDLS, CDR2 YYNGEE. Here the CDR3 DNA reads TGTGCCAGCAGCGTAGAAGGGGGCGGCACCGGGGAGCTGTTTTTT. This encodes CASSVEGGGTGELFF.

This chain uses TRBV7-8 with TRBJ1-5; D unclear. This CDR3 has 15 residues. The germline V gene encodes CDR1 SGHVS and CDR2 FQNEAQ. The ends were cut back, 1 base at V and 4 bases at J, with 11 bases in the middle. CDR3 DNA: TGTGCCAGCAGCTTAGGCGACTTGGGGAATCAGCCCCAGCATTTT. The encoded protein is CASSLGDLGNQPQHF. The variable domain in full, completed from reference TRBV7-8 and TRBJ1-5, reads GAGVSQSPRYKVAKRGQDVALRCDPISGHVSLFWYQQALGQGPEFLTYFQNEAQLDKSGLPSDRFFAERPEGSVSTLKIQRTQQEDSAVYLCASSLGDLGNQPQHFGDGTRLSIL.

This rearrangement joins TRBV20-1 to TRBJ2-2; 8 bases are shared with TRBD2. The CDR3 contains 14 residues. Looked up from germline, CDR1 is DFQATT and CDR2 is SNEGSKA (reference sequence). The ends lost 5 bases at V and 6 bases at J; junction bases unmatched: 8. CDR3 nucleotides: TGCAGTGCTTCTGCCGGGACTAGGCCCGGGGAGCTGTTTTTT. Protein: CSASAGTRPGELFF.

This clonotype occurred a few times. CDR3 sequence (DNA): TGTGCTAGTGGTTTGCGGGACAGAATATATGGCTACACCTTC. Encoded protein: CASGLRDRIYGYTF. The chain employs TRBV12-5 and TRBJ1-2; TRBD1 agrees at 7 bases. This CDR3 contains 14 residues. Germline-derived CDR1 and CDR2 are LGHNT and FRNRAP. After removal of 2 bases from V and 5 bases from J, the junction contained 5 bases not matched to a gene.